This T cell receptor (beta chain) derives from a study of control samples from healthy donors and cancer patients. TCRdb's table, derived via immunoSEQ multiplex PCR, lists solely in-frame clones and lacks some. The sample records roughly 84,000 clones, around 91% being singletons. The TCR originated in a man between 50 and 59 years old in good health. Sequenced: blood.

The CDR3 reads CSVEEGGSGGKLFF. The CDR3 region has the DNA TGCAGCGTTGAAGAGGGAGGATCCGGGGGAAAACTGTTTTTT. The chain has TRBV29-1 and TRBJ1-4; D might be TRBD1 (5 bases). The CDR3 has 14 amino acids. Germline CDR1 and CDR2: SQVTM and ANQGSEA. Between the trimmed V and J ends, which lost 0 bases and 10 bases, there was a span of 15 bases.